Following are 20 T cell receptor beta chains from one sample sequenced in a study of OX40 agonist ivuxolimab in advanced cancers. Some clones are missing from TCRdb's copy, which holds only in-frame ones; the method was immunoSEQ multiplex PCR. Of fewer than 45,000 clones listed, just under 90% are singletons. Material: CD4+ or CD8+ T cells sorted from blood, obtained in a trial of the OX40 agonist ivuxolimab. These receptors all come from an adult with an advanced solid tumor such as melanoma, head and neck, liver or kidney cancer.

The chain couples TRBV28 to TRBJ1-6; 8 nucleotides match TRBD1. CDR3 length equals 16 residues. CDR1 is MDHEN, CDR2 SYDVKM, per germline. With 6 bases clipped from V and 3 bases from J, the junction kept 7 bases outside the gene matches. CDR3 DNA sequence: TGTGCCAGCAGCACAAACAGGGGGGGCTATAATTCACCCCTCCACTTT. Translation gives CASSTNRGGYNSPLHF.

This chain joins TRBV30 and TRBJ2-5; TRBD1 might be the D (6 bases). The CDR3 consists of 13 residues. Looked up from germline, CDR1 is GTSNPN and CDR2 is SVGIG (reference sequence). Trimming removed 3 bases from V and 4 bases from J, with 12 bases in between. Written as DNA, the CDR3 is TGTGCCTGGAGAAAAAAGGGGGTAGAGACCCAGTACTTC. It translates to CAWRKKGVETQYF.

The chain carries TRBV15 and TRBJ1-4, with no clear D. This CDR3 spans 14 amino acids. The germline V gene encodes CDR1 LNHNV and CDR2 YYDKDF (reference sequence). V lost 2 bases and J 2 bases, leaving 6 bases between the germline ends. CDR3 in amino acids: CATSRSKTNEKLFF. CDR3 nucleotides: TGTGCCACCAGCAGATCGAAGACTAATGAAAAACTGTTTTTT.

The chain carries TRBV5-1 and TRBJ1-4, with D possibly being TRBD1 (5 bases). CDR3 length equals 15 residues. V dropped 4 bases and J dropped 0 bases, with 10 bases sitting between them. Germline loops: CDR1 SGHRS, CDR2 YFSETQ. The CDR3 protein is CASSGGRATNEKLFF. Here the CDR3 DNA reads TGCGCCAGCAGCGGGGGGAGAGCAACTAATGAAAAACTGTTTTTT.

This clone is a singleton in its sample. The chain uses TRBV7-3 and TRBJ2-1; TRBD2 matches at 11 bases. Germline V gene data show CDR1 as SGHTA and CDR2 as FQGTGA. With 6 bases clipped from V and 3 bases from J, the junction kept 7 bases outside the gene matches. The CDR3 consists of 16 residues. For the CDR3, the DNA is TGTGCCAGCAGACAATCCGGGACTAGCGGCTACAATGAGCAGTTCTTC. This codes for CASRQSGTSGYNEQFF.

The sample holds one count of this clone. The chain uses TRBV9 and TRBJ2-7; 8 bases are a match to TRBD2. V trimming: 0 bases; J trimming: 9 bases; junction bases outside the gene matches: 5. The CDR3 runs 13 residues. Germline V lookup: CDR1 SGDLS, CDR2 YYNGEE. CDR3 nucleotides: TGTGCCAGCAGCGTAGAAGGACTAGCCGGGCAGTACTTC. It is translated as CASSVEGLAGQYF.

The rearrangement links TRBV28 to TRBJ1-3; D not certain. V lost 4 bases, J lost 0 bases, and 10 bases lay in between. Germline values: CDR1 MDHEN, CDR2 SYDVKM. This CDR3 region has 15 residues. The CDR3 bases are TGTGCCAGCAGTTCCCCCACGGTCTCTGGAAACACCATATATTTT. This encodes CASSSPTVSGNTIYF.

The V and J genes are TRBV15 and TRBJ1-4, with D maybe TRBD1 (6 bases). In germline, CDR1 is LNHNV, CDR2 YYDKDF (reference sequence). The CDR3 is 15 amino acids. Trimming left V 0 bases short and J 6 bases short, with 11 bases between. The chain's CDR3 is CATSRDGGHDEKLFF. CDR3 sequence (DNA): TGTGCCACCAGCAGAGATGGGGGGCACGATGAAAAACTGTTTTTT.

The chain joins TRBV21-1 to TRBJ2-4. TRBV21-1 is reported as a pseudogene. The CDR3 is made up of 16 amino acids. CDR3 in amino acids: CASSKCLQTWGNIQYF. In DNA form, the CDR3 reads TGTGCCAGCAGCAAATGCCTCCAGACTTGGGGAAACATTCAGTACTTC.

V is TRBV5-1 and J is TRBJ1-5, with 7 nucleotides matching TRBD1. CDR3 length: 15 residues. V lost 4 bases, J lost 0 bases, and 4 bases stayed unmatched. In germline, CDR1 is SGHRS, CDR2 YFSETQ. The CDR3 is CASSIGTDSNQPQHF. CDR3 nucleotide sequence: TGCGCCAGCAGCATCGGGACAGATAGCAATCAGCCCCAGCATTTT.

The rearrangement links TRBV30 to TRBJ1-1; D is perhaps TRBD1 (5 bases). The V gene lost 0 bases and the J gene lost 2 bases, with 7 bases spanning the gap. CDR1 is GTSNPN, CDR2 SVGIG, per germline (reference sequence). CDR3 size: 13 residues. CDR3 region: CAWSVGGNTEAFF. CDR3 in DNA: TGTGCCTGGAGTGTCGGGGGAAACACTGAAGCTTTCTTT.

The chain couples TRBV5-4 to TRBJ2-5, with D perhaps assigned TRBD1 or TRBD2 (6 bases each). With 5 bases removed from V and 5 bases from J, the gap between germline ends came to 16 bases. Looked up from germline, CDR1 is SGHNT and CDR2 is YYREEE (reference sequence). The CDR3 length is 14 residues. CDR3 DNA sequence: TGTGCCAGCAGACGAATGGGGGGCCTGGAGACCCAGTACTTC. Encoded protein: CASRRMGGLETQYF.

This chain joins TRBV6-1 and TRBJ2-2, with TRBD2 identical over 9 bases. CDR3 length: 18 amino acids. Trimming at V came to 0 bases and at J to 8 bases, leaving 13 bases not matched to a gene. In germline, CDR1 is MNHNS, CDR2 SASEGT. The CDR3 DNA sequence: TGTGCCAGCAGTGAAGCGCAGGGTAGAAACCTAGCGGGGGGGGAGCTGTTTTTT. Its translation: CASSEAQGRNLAGGELFF.

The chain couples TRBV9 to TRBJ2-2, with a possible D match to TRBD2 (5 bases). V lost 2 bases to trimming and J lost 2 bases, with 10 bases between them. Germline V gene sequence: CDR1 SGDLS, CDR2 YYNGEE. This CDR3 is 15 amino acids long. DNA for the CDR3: TGTGCCAGCAGCGTCACGGGATCCAACACCGGGGAGCTGTTTTTT. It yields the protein CASSVTGSNTGELFF.

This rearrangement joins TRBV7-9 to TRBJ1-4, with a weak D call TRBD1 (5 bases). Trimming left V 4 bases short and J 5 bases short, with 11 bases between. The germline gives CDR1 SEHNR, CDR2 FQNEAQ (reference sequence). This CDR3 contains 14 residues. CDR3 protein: CASSSTEYNEKLFF. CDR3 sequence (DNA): TGTGCCAGCAGCTCGACAGAGTACAATGAAAAACTGTTTTTT.

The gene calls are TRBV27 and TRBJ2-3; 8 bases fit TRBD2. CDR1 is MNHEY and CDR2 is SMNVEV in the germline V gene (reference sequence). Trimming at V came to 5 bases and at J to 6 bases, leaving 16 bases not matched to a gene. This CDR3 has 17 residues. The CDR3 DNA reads TGTGCCAGCAGTCCTATGTCTCGGAGCGGGAGATTGGATACGCAGTATTTT. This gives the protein CASSPMSRSGRLDTQYF.

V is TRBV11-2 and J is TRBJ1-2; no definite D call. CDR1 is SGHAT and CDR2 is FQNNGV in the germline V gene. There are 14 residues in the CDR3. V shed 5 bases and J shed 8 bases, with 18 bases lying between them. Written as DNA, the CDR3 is TGTGCCAGCAGCCCCGCCGGGTTTCCCTCCGGCTACACCTTC. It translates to CASSPAGFPSGYTF.

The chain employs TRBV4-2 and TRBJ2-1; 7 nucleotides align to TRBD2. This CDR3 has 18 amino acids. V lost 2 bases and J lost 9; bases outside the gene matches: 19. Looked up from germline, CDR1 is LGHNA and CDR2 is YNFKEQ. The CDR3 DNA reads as TGTGCCAGCAGCCAAAGCGGGTCCGGCGGGAGCGGGGAGGTTGAGCAGTTCTTC. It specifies CASSQSGSGGSGEVEQFF.

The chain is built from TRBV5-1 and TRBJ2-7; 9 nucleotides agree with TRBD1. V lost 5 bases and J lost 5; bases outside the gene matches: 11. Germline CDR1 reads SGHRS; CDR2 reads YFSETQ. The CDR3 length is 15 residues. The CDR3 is CASRLSGTGTDEQYF. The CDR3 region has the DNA TGCGCCAGCAGATTGTCCGGGACAGGGACCGACGAGCAGTACTTC. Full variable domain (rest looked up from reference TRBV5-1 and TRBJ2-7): KAGVTQTPRYLIKTRGQQVTLSCSPISGHRSVSWYQQTPGQGLQFLFEYFSETQRNKGNFPGRFSGRQFSNSRSEMNVSTLELGDSALYLCASRLSGTGTDEQYFGPGTRLTVT.

The CDR3 spells CASSLGPHRGGYEQYF. The CDR3 DNA follows: TGCGCCAGCAGCTTGGGCCCCCACAGGGGAGGGTACGAGCAGTACTTC. The rearrangement uses TRBV5-1 and TRBJ2-7; D possibly uses TRBD1 or TRBD2 (7 bases each). The V and J ends lost 0 bases and 4 bases respectively, with 17 bases between them. The CDR3 is 16 residues long. CDR1 and CDR2 (germline): SGHRS, YFSETQ.